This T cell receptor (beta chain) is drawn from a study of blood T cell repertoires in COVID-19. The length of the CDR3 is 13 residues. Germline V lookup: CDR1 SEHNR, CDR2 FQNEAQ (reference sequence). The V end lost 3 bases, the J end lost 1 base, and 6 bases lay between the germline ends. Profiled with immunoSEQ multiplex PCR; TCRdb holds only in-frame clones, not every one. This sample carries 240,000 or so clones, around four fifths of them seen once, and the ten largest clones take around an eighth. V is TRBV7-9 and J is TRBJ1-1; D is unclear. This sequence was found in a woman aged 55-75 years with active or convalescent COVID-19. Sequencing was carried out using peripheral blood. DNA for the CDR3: TGTGCCAGCAGCTTTTCACAGAACACTGAAGCTTTCTTT. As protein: CASSFSQNTEAFF.